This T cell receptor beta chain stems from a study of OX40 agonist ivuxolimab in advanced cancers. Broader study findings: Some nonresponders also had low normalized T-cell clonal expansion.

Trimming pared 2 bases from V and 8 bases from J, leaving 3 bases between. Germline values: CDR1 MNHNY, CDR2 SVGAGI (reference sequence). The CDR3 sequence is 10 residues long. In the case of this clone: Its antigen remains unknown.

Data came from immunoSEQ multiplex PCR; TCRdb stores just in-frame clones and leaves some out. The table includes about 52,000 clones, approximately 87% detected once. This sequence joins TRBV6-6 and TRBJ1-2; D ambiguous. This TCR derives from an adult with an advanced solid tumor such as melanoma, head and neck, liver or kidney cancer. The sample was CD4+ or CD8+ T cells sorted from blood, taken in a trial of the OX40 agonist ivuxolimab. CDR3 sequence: CASSYEGYTF. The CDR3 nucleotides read TGTGCCAGCAGTTACGAGGGCTACACCTTC.